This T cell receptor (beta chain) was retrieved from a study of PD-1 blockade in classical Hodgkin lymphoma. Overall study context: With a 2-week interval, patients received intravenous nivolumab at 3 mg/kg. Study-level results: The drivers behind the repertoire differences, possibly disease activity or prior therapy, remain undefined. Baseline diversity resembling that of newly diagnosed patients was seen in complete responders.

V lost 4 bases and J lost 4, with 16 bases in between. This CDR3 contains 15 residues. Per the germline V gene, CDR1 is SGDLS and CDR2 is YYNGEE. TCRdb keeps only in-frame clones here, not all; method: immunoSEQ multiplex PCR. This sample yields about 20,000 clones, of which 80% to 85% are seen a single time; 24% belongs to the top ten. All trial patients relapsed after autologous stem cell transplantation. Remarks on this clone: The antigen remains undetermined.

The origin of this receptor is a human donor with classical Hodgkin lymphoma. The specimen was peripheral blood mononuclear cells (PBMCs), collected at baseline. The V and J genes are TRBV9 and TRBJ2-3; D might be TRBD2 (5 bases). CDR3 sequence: CASSLRDGESDTQYF. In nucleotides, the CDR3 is TGTGCCAGCAGCCTCCGGGATGGGGAGTCAGATACGCAGTATTTT.